The 24 T cell receptor beta chains below come from one sample, sequenced in a study of T cell clonotyping in hematopoietic cell transplantation. The time point here: recipient sample about 28 days before transplant, after cytoreduction. Sequencing was performed with immunoSEQ multiplex PCR; in TCRdb, only in-frame clones are kept and a portion is missing. The sample shows about 45,000 clones, roughly 80% of them seen only once. This material consisted of peripheral blood mononuclear cells, taken before stem cell transplant. The receptors originated from a man aged 55-75 years with myelodysplastic syndrome. Some clones in this sample may be carry-over from other donors' samples.

V usage is TRBV9 and J usage is TRBJ1-2, with a tentative D call TRBD1 (6 bases). Trimming removed 0 bases at V and 7 bases at J, with 16 bases between. This CDR3 has 15 residues. Germline V gene sequence: CDR1 SGDLS, CDR2 YYNGEE. The CDR3 loop reads CASSVAGQQGTGYTF. CDR3 coding DNA: TGTGCCAGCAGCGTAGCAGGACAGCAAGGGACTGGCTACACCTTC.

V gene TRBV27 combines with J gene TRBJ2-2; 8 nucleotides align to TRBD1. Germline CDR1 MNHEY, CDR2 SMNVEV (reference sequence). Trimming at V came to 3 bases and at J to 8 bases, leaving 8 bases not matched to a gene. There are 15 residues in the CDR3. CDR3: CASSFGDRGSGELFF. In nucleotides, the CDR3 is TGTGCCAGCAGTTTTGGAGACAGGGGATCTGGGGAGCTGTTTTTT.

This clone has a single count. This chain connects TRBV7-9 to TRBJ2-7; D is undetermined. CDR1 and CDR2 (germline): SEHNR, FQNEAQ (reference sequence). This CDR3 comprises 15 residues. Trimming took off 0 bases at V and 4 bases at J, with 13 bases between the two ends. This CDR3 is CASSLAGRATYEQYF. DNA of the CDR3: TGTGCCAGCAGCTTAGCCGGTCGTGCTACTTACGAGCAGTACTTC. Full variable domain (missing parts from reference TRBV7-9 and TRBJ2-7): DTGVSQNPRHKITKRGQNVTFRCDPISEHNRLYWYRQTLGQGPEFLTYFQNEAQLEKSRLLSDRFSAERPKGSFSTLEIQRTEQGDSAMYLCASSLAGRATYEQYFGPGTRLTVT.

This chain uses TRBV27 with TRBJ2-3; D possibly corresponds to TRBD2 (5 bases). The germline gives CDR1 MNHEY, CDR2 SMNVEV (reference sequence). Trimming stripped 4 bases from V and 1 base from J, with 15 bases between. The CDR3 runs to 16 residues. The CDR3 bases are TGTGCCAGCAGTTCCAGGAGTCGGGATCGCACAGATACGCAGTATTTT. Amino acids: CASSSRSRDRTDTQYF.

V usage is TRBV6-5 and J usage is TRBJ1-5; D is unclear. The CDR3 totals 14 residues. Per the germline V gene, CDR1 is MNHEY and CDR2 is SVGAGI. V lost 6 bases and J lost 6, with 15 bases in between. DNA for the CDR3: TGTGCCAGCAGGAACGAGGGAGTGAGTCAGCCCCAGCATTTT. Translated: CASRNEGVSQPQHF.

The rearrangement links TRBV6-6 to TRBJ1-1, with TRBD1 matching 8 bases. V was pared by 5 bases and J by 4 bases, with 6 bases of the junction left unmatched. CDR3 length: 14 amino acids. Germline CDR1 MNHNY, CDR2 SVGAGI (reference sequence). For the CDR3, the DNA is TGTGCCAGCAGTCCAGGGGGCTCGGCCACTGAAGCTTTCTTT. Protein: CASSPGGSATEAFF.

This chain links TRBV2 with TRBJ1-5; D is unresolved. V lost 1 base and J 10 bases, leaving 14 bases between the germline ends. The CDR3 runs to 14 residues. From germline, CDR1 is SNHLY and CDR2 FYNNEI. The CDR3 region is CASSEGDGVKPQHF. DNA of the CDR3: TGTGCCAGCAGTGAAGGTGACGGAGTAAAACCCCAGCATTTT. Using reference TRBV2 and TRBJ1-5 for the parts outside the CDR3, the full variable domain is EPEVTQTPSHQVTQMGQEVILRCVPISNHLYFYWYRQILGQKVEFLVSFYNNEISEKSEIFDDQFSVERPDGSNFTLKIRSTKLEDSAMYFCASSEGDGVKPQHFGDGTRLSIL.

This chain uses TRBV4-3 with TRBJ1-4; maybe TRBD1 (6 bases). Deletions cut 4 bases from V and 5 bases from J, with 11 bases between. Germline loops: CDR1 LGHNA, CDR2 YSLEER. The CDR3 extends over 14 amino acids. The DNA of the CDR3 is TGCGCCAGCAGCCCGGTAGGGGGGAATGAAAAACTGTTTTTT. Its translation: CASSPVGGNEKLFF.

This chain links TRBV27 with TRBJ1-6; D is uncertain. Trimming shortened V by 2 bases and J by 9 bases, and 20 bases separated the two germline ends. This CDR3 has 17 amino acids. The germline CDR1 and CDR2 sequences are MNHEY and SMNVEV (reference sequence). CDR3 DNA: TGTGCCAGCAGTTTAGAACCGCCGCTGGGGAGTGGTTCACCCCTCCACTTT. Translation gives CASSLEPPLGSGSPLHF.

This rearrangement joins TRBV7-9 to TRBJ2-7; possibly TRBD2 for D (5 bases). Deletions cut 1 base from V and 6 bases from J, with 7 bases between. CDR3 size: 12 residues. Germline CDR1 and CDR2: SEHNR and FQNEAQ (reference sequence). CDR3 DNA sequence: TGTGCCAGCAGCTTAGGAGGGATCGAGCAGTACTTC. Protein: CASSLGGIEQYF.

CDR3: CASSQRGSSTDTQYF. Here the CDR3 DNA reads TGTGCCAGCAGCCAGCGGGGGTCTAGCACAGATACGCAGTATTTT. This chain links TRBV11-3 with TRBJ2-3; 8 bases are shared with TRBD2. There are 15 residues in the CDR3. V gave up 5 bases and J gave up 0 bases; unmatched junction bases: 4. Germline lookup yields CDR1 SGHNT and CDR2 YENEEA.

This clone was counted a single time. V gene TRBV30 combines with J gene TRBJ2-2; 9 bases agree with TRBD1. The germline V gene encodes CDR1 GTSNPN and CDR2 SVGIG (reference sequence). The CDR3 loop spans 16 amino acids. The ends lost 3 bases at V and 5 bases at J; junction bases unmatched: 10. CDR3 DNA: TGTGCCTGGAGGCAGAAGGACAGGGGCAGTACCGGGGAGCTGTTTTTT. Encoded protein: CAWRQKDRGSTGELFF.

This chain joins TRBV29-1 and TRBJ1-2; possibly TRBD1 for D (5 bases). The length of the CDR3 is 13 residues. Germline CDR1 SQVTM, CDR2 ANQGSEA. V gave up 4 bases and J gave up 4 bases, with 13 bases separating them. The CDR3 bases are TGCAGCGTTGCAAGTCCAGGGTCCTATGGCTACACCTTC. Residues: CSVASPGSYGYTF.

V usage is TRBV11-2 and J usage is TRBJ1-2, with a tentative D call TRBD1 (5 bases). CDR1 and CDR2 (germline): SGHAT, FQNNGV. V gave up 1 base and J gave up 5 bases, with 17 bases separating them. This CDR3 is built from 16 residues. This CDR3 reads CASSLGQGVEGYGYTF. In nucleotides, the CDR3 is TGTGCCAGCAGCTTAGGACAAGGGGTCGAGGGATATGGCTACACCTTC.

The V call is TRBV2, the J call TRBJ2-2; 8 positions match TRBD2. With 6 bases clipped from V and 7 bases from J, the junction kept 7 bases outside the gene matches. This CDR3 contains 14 residues. Per the germline V gene, CDR1 is SNHLY and CDR2 is FYNNEI. The CDR3 sequence: CASRNIAGFGELFF. CDR3 coding DNA: TGTGCCAGCAGGAACATAGCGGGGTTCGGGGAGCTGTTTTTT.

J is TRBJ2-3 and V is TRBV6-1; 10 positions agree with TRBD1. V shed 4 bases and J 3 bases; nucleotides not matched to a gene: 10. Per germline, CDR1 MNHNS and CDR2 SASEGT. The CDR3 extends over 17 amino acids. The CDR3 region has the DNA TGTGCCAGCAGTGGAGACAGGGGGCGTTTAGGGACAGATACGCAGTATTTT. Residues: CASSGDRGRLGTDTQYF.

The chain links TRBV6-5 to TRBJ1-4, with TRBD1 as a possible D gene (5 bases). The CDR3 length is 15 residues. CDR1 is MNHEY, CDR2 SVGAGI, per germline. Deletions cut 5 bases from V and 3 bases from J, with 13 bases between. This CDR3 is CASSQLTGPNEKLFF. The CDR3 DNA sequence: TGTGCCAGCAGTCAACTCACGGGACCTAATGAAAAACTGTTTTTT.

The V call is TRBV28, the J call TRBJ1-5; 8 bases are a match to TRBD1. CDR1 and CDR2 (germline): MDHEN, SYDVKM. The CDR3 runs to 14 residues. Trimming removed 7 bases from V and 5 bases from J; junction bases left unmatched: 7. CDR3 nucleotide sequence: TGTGCCAGCATCCTTGACAGGGGCTATCAGCCCCAGCATTTT. It is translated as CASILDRGYQPQHF.

This chain uses TRBV7-2 with TRBJ1-6, with 9 bases matching TRBD1. V lost 1 base to trimming and J lost 8 bases; unmatched junction nucleotides: 6. This CDR3 spans 16 amino acids. Germline V CDR1 and CDR2: SGHTA, FQGNSA. CDR3 region: CASSLDWDRVHSPLHF. As DNA, the CDR3 is TGTGCCAGCAGCTTAGACTGGGACAGGGTCCATTCACCCCTCCACTTT.

The chain combines TRBV4-2 with TRBJ2-7; 11 bases are shared with TRBD2. Trimming at V came to 3 bases and at J to 3 bases, leaving 1 base not matched to a gene. The CDR3 is 14 amino acids. Germline lookup yields CDR1 LGHNA and CDR2 YNFKEQ. CDR3 protein: CASSQGLADYEQYF. As DNA, the CDR3 is TGTGCCAGCAGCCAGGGACTAGCGGACTACGAGCAGTACTTC.

The chain carries TRBV5-1 and TRBJ1-2; a possible D gene is TRBD1 (6 bases). The germline V and J ends were trimmed by 4 bases and 0 bases, with 10 bases remaining between them. Germline CDR1 and CDR2: SGHRS and YFSETQ. CDR3 length: 14 residues. CDR3 bases: TGCGCCAGCAGCACCGGACAGTCTAACTATGGCTACACCTTC. This translates into CASSTGQSNYGYTF.

The chain uses TRBV10-2 and TRBJ1-5; D not resolved. This CDR3 spans 14 amino acids. V lost 3 bases to trimming and J lost 4 bases, with 10 bases between them. Germline CDR1 reads WSHSY; CDR2 reads SAAADI. The CDR3 sequence: CASSDRVQNQPQHF. CDR3 coding DNA: TGCGCCAGCAGTGATAGGGTTCAAAATCAGCCCCAGCATTTT.

CDR3 sequence (DNA): TGTGCCTGGAGTGTACGGACAGGGGGCAATCAGCCCCAGCATTTT. It encodes CAWSVRTGGNQPQHF. V gene TRBV30 combines with J gene TRBJ1-5; 9 bases match TRBD1. Looked up from germline, CDR1 is GTSNPN and CDR2 is SVGIG (reference sequence). The CDR3 has 15 residues. J was trimmed by 2 bases and V by 0 bases; bases with no gene match: 2.

CDR3 nucleotide sequence: TGTGCCAGCAGCCTCGGGACAGCTAGGGAGACCCAGTACTTC. Its translation: CASSLGTARETQYF. V and J are TRBV7-9 and TRBJ2-5; TRBD1 agrees at 7 bases. After removal of 5 bases from V and 5 bases from J, the junction contained 8 bases not matched to a gene. In germline, CDR1 is SEHNR, CDR2 FQNEAQ (reference sequence). The CDR3 contains 14 residues.